These 10 T cell receptor beta chains were all obtained from the same sample, sequenced in a study of cytomegalovirus exposure and HLA in healthy donors. Sequencing used immunoSEQ multiplex PCR; TCRdb keeps in-frame clones, though not all of them. The sample records approximately 150,000 clones, roughly 87% being singletons. Sequenced material: PBMCs. The source of these receptors is a man younger than 35 in good health and CMV-seropositive.

The CDR3 region is CASSGGGVRIETQYF. For the CDR3, the DNA is TGTGCCAGCAGTGGGGGGGGCGTAAGAATCGAGACCCAGTACTTC. The chain combines TRBV28 with TRBJ2-5; the D gene is possibly TRBD2 (7 bases). CDR1 is MDHEN, CDR2 SYDVKM, per germline. The V gene lost 5 bases and the J gene lost 5 bases, with 18 bases spanning the gap. The CDR3 has 15 amino acids. The entire variable domain, with the rest obtained from reference TRBV28 and TRBJ2-5, is as follows: DVKVTQSSRYLVKRTGEKVFLECVQDMDHENMFWYRQDPGLGLRLIYFSYDVKMKEKGDIPEGYSVSREKKERFSLILESASTNQTSMYLCASSGGGVRIETQYFGPGTRLLVL.

V usage is TRBV5-1 and J usage is TRBJ2-3, with TRBD1 as a possible D gene (6 bases). The CDR3 length is 16 residues. Per the germline V gene, CDR1 is SGHRS and CDR2 is YFSETQ. The V gene lost 2 bases and the J gene lost 0 bases, with 13 bases spanning the gap. The CDR3 DNA reads TGCGCCAGCAGCTTTCGGGACATGACCAGCACAGATACGCAGTATTTT. Its protein is CASSFRDMTSTDTQYF.

This chain joins TRBV28 and TRBJ1-1; D ambiguous. CDR1 and CDR2 from the germline V gene are MDHEN and SYDVKM. This CDR3 spans 14 amino acids. V lost 3 bases, J lost 5 bases, and 13 bases lay in between. The CDR3 loop reads CASSLGRLGTEAFF. The CDR3 region has the DNA TGTGCCAGCAGTTTGGGCCGTCTTGGGACTGAAGCTTTCTTT.

The chain uses TRBV11-2 and TRBJ1-1; D is ambiguous. Germline assignment: CDR1 SGHAT and CDR2 FQNNGV. Trimming left V 5 bases short and J 6 bases short, with 16 bases between. The length of the CDR3 is 14 residues. The CDR3 reads CASSPSIPWPEAFF. Written as DNA, the CDR3 is TGTGCCAGCAGCCCCTCCATCCCTTGGCCTGAAGCTTTCTTT.

This clone was seen only a few times. The genes are TRBV5-1 and TRBJ2-7; the D gene is possibly TRBD1 (6 bases). CDR1 and CDR2 from the germline V gene are SGHRS and YFSETQ. The CDR3 covers 13 residues. V lost 4 bases, J lost 2 bases, and 10 bases lay in between. CDR3 bases: TGCGCCAGCAGCATGGGACACCCCTACGAGCAGTACTTC. It specifies CASSMGHPYEQYF.

The chain has TRBV5-6 and TRBJ2-2, with 7 bases fitting TRBD2. The trim removed 4 bases at V and 6 bases at J, leaving 3 bases unmatched. The V gene's germline CDR1 is SGHDT and CDR2 YYEEEE. This CDR3 spans 13 amino acids. The CDR3 spells CASSPGGSGELFF. As DNA, the CDR3 is TGTGCCAGCAGCCCGGGGGGATCCGGGGAGCTGTTTTTT.

There are a few counts of this clone. The chain employs TRBV28 and TRBJ2-5, with D perhaps TRBD2 (7 bases). Trimming took 3 bases from V and 5 from J, leaving 13 bases between them. Germline CDR1 and CDR2: MDHEN and SYDVKM. The CDR3 covers 14 residues. The DNA for the CDR3 is TGTGCCAGCAGTTTGGGGGGGCAAGGGGAGACCCAGTACTTC. Amino acids: CASSLGGQGETQYF.

V and J are TRBV6-1 and TRBJ1-5; the D gene is possibly TRBD1 (6 bases). In germline, CDR1 is MNHNS, CDR2 SASEGT. The V gene lost 8 bases and the J gene lost 5 bases, with 13 bases spanning the gap. The CDR3 is made up of 13 amino acids. The CDR3 region has the DNA TGTGCCAGCCTCGGACAGCTATATCAGCCCCAGCATTTT. Its protein product is CASLGQLYQPQHF.

This chain connects TRBV7-7 to TRBJ2-7; maybe TRBD1 (7 bases). There are 12 residues in the CDR3. Germline values: CDR1 SSHAT, CDR2 FNYEAQ (reference sequence). V was trimmed by 5 bases and J by 6 bases, leaving 11 bases between them. CDR3 DNA: TGTGCCAGCAGCCAGCAGGGGGGCGAGCAGTACTTC. Translating it yields CASSQQGGEQYF.

The J gene is TRBJ2-2, the V gene TRBV6-1; D is unresolved. The CDR3 runs to 14 residues. Germline V gene data show CDR1 as MNHNS and CDR2 as SASEGT. Trimming stripped 5 bases from V and 3 bases from J, with 10 bases between. The CDR3 sequence is CASSTRRYTGELFF. DNA of the CDR3: TGTGCCAGCAGTACAAGGAGATACACCGGGGAGCTGTTTTTT.